This T cell receptor beta chain came from a study of vaccination effects on CD4 cells after COVID-19. Study-level points and caveats: Long after vaccination, the clones induced by infection and by vaccine shrank markedly in size.

TCRdb keeps only in-frame clones here, not all; method: immunoSEQ multiplex PCR. The top ten hold roughly 4% of the sample, which has some 68,000 clones, approximately 70% seen once. As concerns this clone: What it recognizes is unknown. Sequence at one end of the junction differs from germline and may be a read error.

This CDR3 contains 15 residues. Expansion with viral peptide pools was applied to antigen-specific CD4+ T cells by the ViraFEST assay prior to sequencing. Investigators separated out CD4+ T cells once about 10 days of culture had passed. Recipients of the vaccine had no prior SARS-CoV-2 infection and negative nucleocapsid antibodies. The V and J genes are TRBV5-3 and TRBJ1-6; no firm D call. TRBV5-3 is classed as an ORF, of uncertain function. The sequence derives from a human donor who received a COVID-19 vaccine. Sequencing used CD4+ T cells from PBMCs cultured with HCoV-OC43 spike peptides, obtained before COVID-19 vaccination. Stated subset: HCoV-OC43 spike overlapping peptide pool stimulation. The CDR3, as DNA: TGTGCCAGAAGCGCGAGACGGGAGGATAAGTCACCCCTCCACTTT. Its protein product is CARSARREDKSPLHF.